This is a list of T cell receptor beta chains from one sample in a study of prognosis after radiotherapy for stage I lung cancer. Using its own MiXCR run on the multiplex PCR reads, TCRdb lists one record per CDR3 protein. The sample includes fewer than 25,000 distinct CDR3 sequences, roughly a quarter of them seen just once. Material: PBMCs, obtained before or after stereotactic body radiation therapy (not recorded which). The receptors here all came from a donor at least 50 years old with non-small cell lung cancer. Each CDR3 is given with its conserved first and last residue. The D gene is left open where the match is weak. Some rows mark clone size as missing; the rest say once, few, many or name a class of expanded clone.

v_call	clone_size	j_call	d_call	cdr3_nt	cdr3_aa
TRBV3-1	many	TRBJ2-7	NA	TGTGCCAGCAGCCAAGTTGCGGCTAGCGCCCCCTCCTACGAGCAGTACTTC	CASSQVAASAPSYEQYF
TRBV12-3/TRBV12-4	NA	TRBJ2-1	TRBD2	TGTGCCAGCAGTCCAGACCTAGGGACTAGCTTGAGGGGGAGGTACAATGAGCAGTTCTTC	CASSPDLGTSLRGRYNEQFF
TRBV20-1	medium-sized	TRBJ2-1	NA	TGCAGTGCTAGAGTGTTCACTCGGGTGGACAATGAGCAGTTCTTC	CSARVFTRVDNEQFF
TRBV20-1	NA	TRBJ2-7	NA	TGCAGTGCTAGAACCAGGGATCGCTACGAGCAGTACTTC	CSARTRDRYEQYF
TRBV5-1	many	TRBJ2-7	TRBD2	TGCGCCAGCAGCTTGGAAGGCGGGAGGTCCTACGAGCAGTACTTC	CASSLEGGRSYEQYF
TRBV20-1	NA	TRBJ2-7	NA	TGCAGTGATCGTCTCCCTTACGAGCAGTACTTC	CSDRLPYEQYF
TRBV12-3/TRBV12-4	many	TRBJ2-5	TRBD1	TGTGCCAGCAGCACCCTGACAGGGGTGGAGACCCAGTACTTC	CASSTLTGVETQYF
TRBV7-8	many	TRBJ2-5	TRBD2	TGTGCCAGCAGCCCTCGGGTAGCGGGAGGGGAAGAGACCCAGTACTTC	CASSPRVAGGEETQYF
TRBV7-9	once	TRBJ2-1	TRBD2	TGTGCCAGCAGCAACTACCGGACTAGCGGGAGGGCCGAGCAGTTCTTC	CASSNYRTSGRAEQFF
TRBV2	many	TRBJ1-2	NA	TGTGCCAGCAGTGTTTCCAACAGTTATGGCTACACCTTC	CASSVSNSYGYTF
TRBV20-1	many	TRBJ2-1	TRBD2	TGCAGTGCGAAAAGCGGGAGCTGGCTTGAGCAGTTCTTC	CSAKSGSWLEQFF
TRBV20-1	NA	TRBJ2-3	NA	TGCAGTGCCATAACCCGGGGAGGCCAGTCAGTGGATACGCAGTATTTT	CSAITRGGQSVDTQYF
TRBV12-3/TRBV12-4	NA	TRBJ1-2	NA	TGTGCCAGCAGCCCCCGGGACACGGGGTTTGTCTACACCTTC	CASSPRDTGFVYTF
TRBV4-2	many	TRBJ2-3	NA	TGTGCCAGCAGCCTGGTAGGGAGTAGAACAACAGATACGCAGTATTTT	CASSLVGSRTTDTQYF
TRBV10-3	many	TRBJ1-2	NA	TGTGCCATCAGTGAGGGGGGCCGCGGCTACACCTTC	CAISEGGRGYTF
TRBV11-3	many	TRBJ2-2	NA	TGTGCCAGCAGCCTCGACAGTTTCGGCGGGGAGCTGTTTTTT	CASSLDSFGGELFF
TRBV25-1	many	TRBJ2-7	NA	TGTGCCAGCAGTCGCGGTGGCGAGCAGTACTTC	CASSRGGEQYF
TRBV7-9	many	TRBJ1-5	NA	TGTGCCAGCAGCTTGTCGACGGTCAATCAGCCCCAGCATTTT	CASSLSTVNQPQHF
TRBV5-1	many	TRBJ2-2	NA	TGCGCCAGCAGGGTGGGGGGGGAGCTGTTTTTT	CASRVGGELFF
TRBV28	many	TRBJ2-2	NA	TGTGCCAGCAGTTTGGACACCGGGGAGCTGTTTTTT	CASSLDTGELFF
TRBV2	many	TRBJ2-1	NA	TGTGCCAGCCGATTCTACAATGAGCAGTTCTTC	CASRFYNEQFF
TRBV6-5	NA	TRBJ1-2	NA	TGTGTCAGCAGTTACTCCGGAGGGGCATATGGCTACACCTTC	CVSSYSGGAYGYTF
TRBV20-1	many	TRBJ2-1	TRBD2	TGCAGTGCTAGTCCTGCGGGACTAGGTGCGTGGGATGAGCAGTTCTTC	CSASPAGLGAWDEQFF
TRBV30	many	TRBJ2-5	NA	TGTGCCTGGAATTGGGACGGGGAGACCCAGTACTTC	CAWNWDGETQYF
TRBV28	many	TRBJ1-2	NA	TGTGCCAGCAGTTTATCCCACACCCTCCACTACACCTTC	CASSLSHTLHYTF
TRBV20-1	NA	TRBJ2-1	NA	TGCAGTGACCCTCGTGGGGGAGGAAACTACAATGAGCAGTTCTTC	CSDPRGGGNYNEQFF
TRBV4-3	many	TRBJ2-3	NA	TGCGCCAGCAGCCAAGCCGGGGATCTCACAGATACGCAGTATTTT	CASSQAGDLTDTQYF
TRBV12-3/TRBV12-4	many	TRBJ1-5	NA	TGTGCCAGCAGTCAAGTAAACTTTCATCAGCCCCAGCATTTT	CASSQVNFHQPQHF
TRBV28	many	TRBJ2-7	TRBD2	TGTGCCAGCAGTTTAACCGGGACTAGCTTTGGCGAGCAGTACTTC	CASSLTGTSFGEQYF
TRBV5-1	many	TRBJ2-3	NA	TGCGCCAGCAGCACCAACAGGGCTGCAGATACGCAGTATTTT	CASSTNRAADTQYF
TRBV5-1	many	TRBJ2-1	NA	TGCGCCAGCAGCTTGACTAGCTCCTACAATGAGCAGTTCTTC	CASSLTSSYNEQFF
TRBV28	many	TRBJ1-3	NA	TGTGCCAGCAGCCCGAGCAGGATGGTGAACACCATATATTTT	CASSPSRMVNTIYF
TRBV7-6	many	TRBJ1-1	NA	TGTGCCAGCAGCCGTGGTGGCACTGAAGCTTTCTTT	CASSRGGTEAFF
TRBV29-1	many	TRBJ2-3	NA	TGCAGCGTTGAAGGGACAGGGGCTAGCGGGAGCACAGATACGCAGTATTTT	CSVEGTGASGSTDTQYF
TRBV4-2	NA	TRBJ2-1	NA	TGTGCCAGCAGCCCCTGGAGCTCCTACAATGAGCAGTTCTTC	CASSPWSSYNEQFF
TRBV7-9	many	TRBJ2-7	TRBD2	TGTGCCAGCAGTTTACTAGCGGGAGGCCCCTACGAGCAGTACTTC	CASSLLAGGPYEQYF
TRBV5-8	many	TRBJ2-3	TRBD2	TGTGCCAGCAGCGGGGGAGGACTAGCGGGCACAGATACGCAGTATTTT	CASSGGGLAGTDTQYF
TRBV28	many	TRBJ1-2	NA	TGTGCCAGCATGAGGGATCTTGGCTACACCTTC	CASMRDLGYTF
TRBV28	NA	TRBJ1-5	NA	TGTGCCAGCAATCTCGACAGCCGCAATCAGCCCCAGCATTTT	CASNLDSRNQPQHF
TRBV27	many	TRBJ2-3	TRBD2	TGTGCCAGCGCGGGACTAGCGGGAAGCACAGATACGCAGTATTTT	CASAGLAGSTDTQYF
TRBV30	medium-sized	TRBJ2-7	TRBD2	TGTGCCTGGAGTGTGGGGACTAGTTCCTACGAGCAGTACTTC	CAWSVGTSSYEQYF
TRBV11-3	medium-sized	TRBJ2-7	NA	TGTGCCAGCAGCTCGTCTCGGGCTCCCCAGAGTGAGCAGTACTTC	CASSSSRAPQSEQYF
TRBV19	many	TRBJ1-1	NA	TGTGCCAGTAGTAGGACCCCGACCCGGGGGAACACTGAAGCTTTCTTT	CASSRTPTRGNTEAFF
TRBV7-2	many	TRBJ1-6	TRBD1	TGTGCCAGCAGCATAATGACAGGGAATAATTCACCCCTCCACTTT	CASSIMTGNNSPLHF
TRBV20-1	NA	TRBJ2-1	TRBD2	TGCAGTGCTAGGGGACTAGTGGGTCTGGAGCAGTTCTTC	CSARGLVGLEQFF
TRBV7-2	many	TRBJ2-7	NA	TGTGCCAGCAGCTTAGAGTTTCGGGGAAACTCCTACGAGCAGTACTTC	CASSLEFRGNSYEQYF
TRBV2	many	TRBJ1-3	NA	TGTGCCAGCATTAAACAGACTGGAAACACCATATATTTT	CASIKQTGNTIYF
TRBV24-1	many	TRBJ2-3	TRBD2	TGTGCCACCAGCGTCGGGGCGGGAGGAACAGATACGCAGTATTTT	CATSVGAGGTDTQYF
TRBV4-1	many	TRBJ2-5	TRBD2	TGCGCCAGCAGCCAAGCCTGGGCTAGCGGGAGCGAGACCCAGTACTTC	CASSQAWASGSETQYF
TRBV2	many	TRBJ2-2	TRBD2	TGTGCCAGCAATGTAAGGACTAGCGGGAGGGCGAACACCGGGGAGCTGTTTTTT	CASNVRTSGRANTGELFF
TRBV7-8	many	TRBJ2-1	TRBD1	TGTGCCAGCAGCTCGAGAAACAGGGGCGATGAGCAGTTCTTC	CASSSRNRGDEQFF
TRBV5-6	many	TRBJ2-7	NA	TGTGCCAGCAGCTTGTTGGGGGGTGAGCAGTACTTC	CASSLLGGEQYF
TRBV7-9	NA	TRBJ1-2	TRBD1	TGTGTCAGCAGCCCAGCGGACAGGAACTATGGCTACACCTTC	CVSSPADRNYGYTF